The text below deals with one T cell receptor beta chain. The source of the sample is a study of blood T cell repertoires in COVID-19. About the study: Donors in the United States, Italy and Spain gave samples during acute or convalescent COVID-19.

In the source study's methods: Amplifying reference gene primers gave estimates of nucleated cell counts. Profiling relied on immunoSEQ multiplex PCR, and the TCRdb table lists in-frame clones only, not all of them. V and J calls and clone size follow that table, whereas D and trimming were derived from the DNA. The data contain under 35,000 clones, over 75% of them singletons. The CDR3 loop spans 12 amino acids. CDR1 LGHDT and CDR2 YNNKEL come from the germline V gene (reference sequence). V was pared by 1 base and J by 9 bases, with 7 bases between. V is TRBV3-1 (or the pseudogene TRBV3-2) and J is TRBJ2-1, with D possibly TRBD1 on 5 matching bases. Sequencing was done on a sample of peripheral blood. This TCR was sampled from a woman in her sixties with active COVID-19. The CDR3 coding sequence is TGTGCCAGCAGCCAAGTAAGGGGTGAGCAGTTCTTC. Translation: CASSQVRGEQFF.